The 22 T cell receptor beta chains below all came from one sample that was sequenced in a study of T cell responses to AZD1222 COVID-19 vaccine. Profiled with immunoSEQ multiplex PCR; TCRdb holds only in-frame clones, not every one. Of roughly 200,000 clones listed, around 93% were seen once; the top ten hold about 1%. Source: peripheral blood, taken 28 days after the second dose of the MenACWY control vaccine. Receptors were obtained from an adult who received the MenACWY meningococcal vaccine as a control.

The chain carries TRBV18 and TRBJ1-6, with a weak D call TRBD1 (6 bases). V shed 3 bases and J shed 5 bases, with 11 bases lying between them. This CDR3 has 15 amino acids. Germline V gene lookup returns CDR1 KGHSH and CDR2 LQKENI. CDR3: CASSPSTGHNSPLHF. The CDR3 DNA follows: TGTGCCAGCTCACCTTCGACAGGACATAATTCACCCCTCCACTTT.

As to this clone: The same CDR3 arises from other DNA sequences in this sample as well. DNA of the CDR3: TGTGCCAGCAGTTTATTCCAAGAGACCCAGTACTTC. Its protein product is CASSLFQETQYF. The chain links TRBV28 to TRBJ2-5, with D uncertain. Germline CDR1 reads MDHEN; CDR2 reads SYDVKM. V was pared by 1 base and J by 1 base, with 1 base between. The CDR3 covers 12 residues.

The chain is built from TRBV6-5 and TRBJ2-5; 7 bases line up with TRBD1. V trimming: 8 bases; J trimming: 4 bases; junction bases outside the gene matches: 13. CDR3 size: 15 residues. The germline gives CDR1 MNHEY, CDR2 SVGAGI. CDR3 sequence reads: CASGNLRQGVETQYF. Written as DNA, the CDR3 is TGTGCCAGCGGGAATTTGAGACAGGGTGTAGAGACCCAGTACTTC.

The CDR3 coding sequence is TGTGCCAGCAGCTTAACCCCGGGCCATGAGCAGTTCTTC. Encoded protein: CASSLTPGHEQFF. V gene TRBV7-2 combines with J gene TRBJ2-1; unclear D gene. Germline CDR1 SGHTA, CDR2 FQGNSA. This CDR3 spans 13 amino acids. Trimming took off 2 bases at V and 8 bases at J, with 10 bases between the two ends.

The chain employs TRBV30 and TRBJ1-3; D gene uncertain. Trimming removed 4 bases from V and 0 bases from J, with 13 bases in between. The CDR3 runs 15 residues. The V gene's germline CDR1 is GTSNPN and CDR2 SVGIG (reference sequence). The DNA for the CDR3 is TGTGCCTGGAACGGGCAGGTTAGCTCTGGAAACACCATATATTTT. It translates to CAWNGQVSSGNTIYF.

The CDR3 loop is CSVEAGAGGWNYGYTF. Written as DNA, the CDR3 is TGCAGCGTTGAAGCTGGGGCAGGGGGCTGGAACTATGGCTACACCTTC. V usage is TRBV29-1 and J usage is TRBJ1-2, with 8 bases identical to TRBD1. The CDR3 contains 16 residues. Losses at the gene ends were 1 base for V and 2 bases for J; bases not matched to a gene: 9. Germline CDR1 reads SQVTM; CDR2 reads ANQGSEA.

V gene TRBV19 combines with J gene TRBJ2-2; D gene ambiguous. V dropped 6 bases and J dropped 3 bases, with 8 bases sitting between them. Germline V gene sequence: CDR1 LNHDA, CDR2 SQIVND (reference sequence). There are 13 residues in the CDR3. CDR3: CASRNRYTGELFF. The DNA for the CDR3 is TGTGCCAGTAGAAACAGATACACCGGGGAGCTGTTTTTT.

This chain uses TRBV7-3 with TRBJ2-3, with TRBD2 as a possible D gene (6 bases). With 2 bases removed from V and 1 base from J, the gap between germline ends came to 10 bases. The CDR3 has 15 amino acids. The germline V gene has CDR1 SGHTA and CDR2 FQGTGA. As DNA, the CDR3 is TGTGCCAGCAGCTTAGGGCCGGGGGGCACAGATACGCAGTATTTT. This translates into CASSLGPGGTDTQYF.

The gene calls are TRBV7-9 and TRBJ1-2, with D possibly TRBD1 on 5 matching bases. V was clipped by 4 bases and J by 5 bases, with 14 bases between them. The CDR3 covers 14 residues. Germline V gene data show CDR1 as SEHNR and CDR2 as FQNEAQ (reference sequence). In DNA form, the CDR3 reads TGTGCCAGCAGCTCCCAAGGGGTTGGGTATGGCTACACCTTC. Protein sequence: CASSSQGVGYGYTF.

A single count supports this clone. CDR3 nucleotide sequence: TGCAGTGCTAGTGGAGGGGGCAGGAACACTGAAGCTTTCTTT. Translating gives CSASGGGRNTEAFF. J is TRBJ1-1 and V is TRBV20-1, with 7 bases identical to TRBD1. The CDR3 loop spans 14 amino acids. With 3 bases clipped from V and 1 base from J, the junction kept 5 bases outside the gene matches. Germline V gene data show CDR1 as DFQATT and CDR2 as SNEGSKA (reference sequence).

The chain links TRBV12-3 or TRBV12-4 to TRBJ1-1, with unresolved D. This CDR3 spans 12 amino acids. V lost 3 bases and J lost 5, with 7 bases in between. The CDR3 spells CASSFYSTEAFF. The CDR3 DNA reads TGTGCCAGCAGTTTCTATTCGACTGAAGCTTTCTTT.

CDR3 amino acids: CASGEYSNQPQHF. The CDR3 nucleotides read TGTGCCAGCGGCGAATATAGCAATCAGCCCCAGCATTTT. The rearrangement joins TRBV2 to TRBJ1-5; D call uncertain. This CDR3 is built from 13 residues. Germline CDR1 is SNHLY and CDR2 is FYNNEI. With 8 bases removed from V and 0 bases from J, the gap between germline ends came to 8 bases.

J is TRBJ2-1 and V is TRBV7-2, with 15 bases lining up with TRBD2. The germline gives CDR1 SGHTA, CDR2 FQGNSA. J was trimmed by 5 bases and V by 5 bases; bases with no gene match: 4. This CDR3 is built from 16 residues. The DNA for the CDR3 is TGTGCCAGCAGCCCCGGACTAGCGGGGGGGCACAATGAGCAGTTCTTC. It codes for CASSPGLAGGHNEQFF.

In its sample, this clone was seen once. J is TRBJ1-2 and V is TRBV6-5; TRBD1 agrees at 8 bases. Germline V gene data show CDR1 as MNHEY and CDR2 as SVGAGI. Trimming at V came to 0 bases and at J to 4 bases, leaving 4 bases not matched to a gene. This CDR3 spans 15 amino acids. CDR3 in amino acids: CASSYSPDRAYGYTF. DNA for the CDR3: TGTGCCAGCAGTTACTCGCCGGACAGGGCCTATGGCTACACCTTC.

V is TRBV30 and J is TRBJ1-2; TRBD1 might be the D (5 bases). The V gene's germline CDR1 is GTSNPN and CDR2 SVGIG (reference sequence). V dropped 2 bases and J dropped 2 bases, with 9 bases sitting between them. This CDR3 has 13 amino acids. The CDR3, as DNA: TGTGCCTGGAGTCGGGGACTCAACTATGGCTACACCTTC. Encoded protein: CAWSRGLNYGYTF.

The chain uses TRBV6-4 and TRBJ1-1; TRBD1 matches 9 bases. This CDR3 is built from 13 residues. V lost 3 bases and J lost 11; bases outside the gene matches: 7. The germline CDR1 and CDR2 sequences are MRHNA and SNTAGT. CDR3 sequence (DNA): TGTGCCAGCAGTGAGTCTGGGACAGGGATGGCTTTCTTT. It translates to CASSESGTGMAFF.

The rearrangement links TRBV7-3 to TRBJ2-3, with 11 bases that match TRBD1. The CDR3 has 15 amino acids. The germline V gene encodes CDR1 SGHTA and CDR2 FQGTGA. Unmatched junction bases numbered 7, after V lost 7 bases and J lost 4 bases. The DNA of the CDR3 is TGTGCCAGCACTAGGACAGGGGGCTATGCAGATACGCAGTATTTT. Its protein product is CASTRTGGYADTQYF.

The V gene is TRBV7-9, the J gene TRBJ1-5; no reliable D call. Germline V gene lookup returns CDR1 SEHNR and CDR2 FQNEAQ (reference sequence). The CDR3 spans 13 residues. The V gene lost 1 base and the J gene lost 9 bases, with 10 bases spanning the gap. Written as DNA, the CDR3 is TGTGCCAGCAGCTTAGATCAGTGGAGGCCCCAGCATTTT. It encodes CASSLDQWRPQHF.

The chain combines TRBV7-2 with TRBJ1-2; D gene unclear. The length of the CDR3 is 13 residues. V was cut by 4 bases and J by 4 bases, with 10 bases left in between. Germline V gene data show CDR1 as SGHTA and CDR2 as FQGNSA. The CDR3 loop is CASSSPRAYGYTF. CDR3 nucleotides: TGTGCCAGCAGCTCCCCGAGGGCCTATGGCTACACCTTC. The variable domain in full, completed from reference TRBV7-2 and TRBJ1-2, reads GAGVSQSPSNKVTEKGKDVELRCDPISGHTALYWYRQSLGQGLEFLIYFQGNSAPDKSGLPSDRFSAERTGGSVSTLTIQRTQQEDSAVYLCASSSPRAYGYTFGSGTRLTVV.

The chain is built from TRBV27 and TRBJ2-1; the D gene is possibly TRBD2 (5 bases). The CDR3 sequence is 15 residues long. Trimming took 6 bases from V and 1 from J, leaving 13 bases between them. From germline, CDR1 is MNHEY and CDR2 SMNVEV (reference sequence). The CDR3 nucleotides are TGTGCCAGCAGCGTTCCTTCGGGGTCCTACAATGAGCAGTTCTTC. Protein sequence: CASSVPSGSYNEQFF.

The CDR3 protein is CATSGRGANEKLFF. As DNA, the CDR3 is TGTGCCACCTCAGGTAGAGGGGCAAATGAAAAACTGTTTTTT. The rearrangement links TRBV19 to TRBJ1-4; possibly TRBD1 for D (5 bases). Germline lookup yields CDR1 LNHDA and CDR2 SQIVND (reference sequence). This CDR3 is 14 amino acids long. V was shortened by 10 bases and J by 5 bases, with 17 bases between the two germline ends.

The rearrangement links TRBV20-1 to TRBJ1-1, with D possibly matching TRBD1 (5 bases). CDR3 length equals 13 residues. From germline, CDR1 is DFQATT and CDR2 SNEGSKA (reference sequence). V was trimmed by 3 bases and J by 0 bases, leaving 8 bases between them. The CDR3 sequence: CSASDSMNTEAFF. CDR3 coding DNA: TGCAGTGCTAGTGACAGCATGAACACTGAAGCTTTCTTT.